This paragraph reports one TCR beta chain. Profiled with immunoSEQ multiplex PCR; TCRdb holds only in-frame clones, not every one. The sample records 150,000 to 200,000 clones, more than 75% being singletons. These data are taken from a study of blood T cell repertoires in COVID-19. Study summary: The origin of the acute and convalescent COVID-19 samples was the United States, Italy and Spain.

V shed 5 bases and J shed 2 bases, with 28 bases lying between them. The CDR3 contains 19 residues. Per the germline V gene, CDR1 is MNHNY and CDR2 is SVGAGI (reference sequence). This sequence originates from a woman aged 70-85 years with COVID-19, enrolled during active disease. Sequencing was done on a sample of peripheral blood. This rearrangement joins TRBV6-6 to TRBJ2-7, with a weak D call TRBD1 (7 bases). The CDR3 bases are TGTGCCAGCAGTCCCAGGCGGGGAACGGGACAGTCGCCCCCCTACGAGCAGTACTTC. Its protein product is CASSPRRGTGQSPPYEQYF.